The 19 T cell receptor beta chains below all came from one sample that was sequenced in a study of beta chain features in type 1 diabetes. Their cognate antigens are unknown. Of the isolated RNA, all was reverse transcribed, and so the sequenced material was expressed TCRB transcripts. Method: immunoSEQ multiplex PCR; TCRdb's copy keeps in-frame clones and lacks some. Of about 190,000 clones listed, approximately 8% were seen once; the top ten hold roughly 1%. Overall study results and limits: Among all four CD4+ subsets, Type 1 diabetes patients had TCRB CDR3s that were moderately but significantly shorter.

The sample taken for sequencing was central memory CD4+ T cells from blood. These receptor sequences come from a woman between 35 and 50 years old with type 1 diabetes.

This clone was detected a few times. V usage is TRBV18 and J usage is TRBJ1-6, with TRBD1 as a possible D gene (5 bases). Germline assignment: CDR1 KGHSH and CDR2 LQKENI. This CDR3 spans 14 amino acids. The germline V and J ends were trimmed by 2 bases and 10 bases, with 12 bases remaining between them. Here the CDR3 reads CASSPEAGVSPLHF. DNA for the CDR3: TGTGCCAGCTCACCAGAGGCGGGGGTCTCACCCCTCCACTTT.

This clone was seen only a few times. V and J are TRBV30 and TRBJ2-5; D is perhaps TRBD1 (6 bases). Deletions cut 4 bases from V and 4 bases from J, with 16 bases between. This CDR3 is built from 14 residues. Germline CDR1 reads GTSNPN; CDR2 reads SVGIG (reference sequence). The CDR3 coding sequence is TGTGCCTGGATCGGATTGAGGGGGTTAGAGACCCAGTACTTC. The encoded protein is CAWIGLRGLETQYF. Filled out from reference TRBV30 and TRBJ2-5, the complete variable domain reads SQTIHQWPATLVQPVGSPLSLECTVEGTSNPNLYWYRQAAGRGLQLLFYSVGIGQISSEVPQNLSASRPQDRQFILSSKKLLLSDSGFYLCAWIGLRGLETQYFGPGTRLLVL.

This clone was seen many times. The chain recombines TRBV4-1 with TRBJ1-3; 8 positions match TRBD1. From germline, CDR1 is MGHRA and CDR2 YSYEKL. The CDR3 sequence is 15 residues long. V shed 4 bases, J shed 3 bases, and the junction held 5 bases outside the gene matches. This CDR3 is CASSPGTGVGNTIYF. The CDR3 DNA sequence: TGCGCCAGCAGCCCCGGGACAGGAGTTGGAAACACCATATATTTT.

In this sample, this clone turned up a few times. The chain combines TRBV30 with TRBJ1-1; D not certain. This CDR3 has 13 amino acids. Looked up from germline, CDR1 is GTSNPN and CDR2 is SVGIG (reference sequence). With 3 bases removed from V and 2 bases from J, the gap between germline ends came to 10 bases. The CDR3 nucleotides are TGTGCCTGGAGAATCGGCGGAAACACTGAAGCTTTCTTT. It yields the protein CAWRIGGNTEAFF.

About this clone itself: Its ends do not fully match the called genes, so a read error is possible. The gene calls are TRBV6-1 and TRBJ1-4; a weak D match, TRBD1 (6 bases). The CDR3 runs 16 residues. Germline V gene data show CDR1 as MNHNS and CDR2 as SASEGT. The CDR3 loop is CAISDPGAQGREKLFF. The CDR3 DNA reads TGTGCCATCAGTGATCCCGGGGCGCAGGGGCGTGAAAAACTGTTTTTT.

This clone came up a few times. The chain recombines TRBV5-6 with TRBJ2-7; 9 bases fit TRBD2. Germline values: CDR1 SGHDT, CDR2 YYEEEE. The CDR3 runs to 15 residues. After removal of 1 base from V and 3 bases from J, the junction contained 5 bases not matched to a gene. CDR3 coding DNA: TGTGCCAGCAGCTTGCATAGCGGGGGCCGCTACGAGCAGTACTTC. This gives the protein CASSLHSGGRYEQYF.

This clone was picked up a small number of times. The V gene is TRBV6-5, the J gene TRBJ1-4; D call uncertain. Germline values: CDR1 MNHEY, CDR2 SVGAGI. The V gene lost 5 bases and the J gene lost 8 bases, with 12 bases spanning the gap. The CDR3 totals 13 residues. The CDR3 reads CASSTTGSEKLFF. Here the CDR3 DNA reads TGTGCCAGCAGTACTACTGGTTCGGAAAAACTGTTTTTT.

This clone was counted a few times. The CDR3 region is CASSERGTGTEAFF. Written as DNA, the CDR3 is TGTGCCAGCAGTGAGCGGGGAACGGGCACTGAAGCTTTCTTT. J is TRBJ1-1 and V is TRBV2; D gene uncertain. The germline CDR1 and CDR2 sequences are SNHLY and FYNNEI. Trimming took 3 bases from V and 4 from J, leaving 12 bases between them. CDR3 length: 14 amino acids.

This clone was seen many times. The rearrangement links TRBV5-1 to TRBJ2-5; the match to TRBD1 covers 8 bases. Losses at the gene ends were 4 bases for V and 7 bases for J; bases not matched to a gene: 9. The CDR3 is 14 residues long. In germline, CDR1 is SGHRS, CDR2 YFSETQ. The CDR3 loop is CASSPGQVPGTQYF. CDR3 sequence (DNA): TGCGCCAGCAGCCCGGGACAGGTACCAGGGACCCAGTACTTC.

The CDR3 loop reads CASSQETGEYGYTF. CDR3 bases: TGCGCCAGCAGCCAAGAGACGGGGGAATATGGCTACACCTTC. The V gene is TRBV4-3, the J gene TRBJ1-2; D possibly corresponds to TRBD1 (5 bases). The V gene lost 0 bases and the J gene lost 5 bases, with 10 bases spanning the gap. The CDR3 is 14 residues long. Germline CDR1 reads LGHNA; CDR2 reads YSLEER.

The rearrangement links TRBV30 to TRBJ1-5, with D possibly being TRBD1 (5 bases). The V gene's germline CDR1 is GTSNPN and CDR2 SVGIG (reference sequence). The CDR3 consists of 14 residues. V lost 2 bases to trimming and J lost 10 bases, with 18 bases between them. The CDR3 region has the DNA TGTGCCTGGAGTAGCGGCAGGGAGGAGGAACCCCAGCATTTT. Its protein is CAWSSGREEEPQHF.

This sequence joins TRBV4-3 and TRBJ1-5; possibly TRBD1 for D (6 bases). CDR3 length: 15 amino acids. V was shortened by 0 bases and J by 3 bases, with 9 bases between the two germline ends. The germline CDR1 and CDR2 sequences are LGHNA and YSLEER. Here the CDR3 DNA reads TGCGCCAGCAGCCAAGATCGGACAGTCAATCAGCCCCAGCATTTT. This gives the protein CASSQDRTVNQPQHF.

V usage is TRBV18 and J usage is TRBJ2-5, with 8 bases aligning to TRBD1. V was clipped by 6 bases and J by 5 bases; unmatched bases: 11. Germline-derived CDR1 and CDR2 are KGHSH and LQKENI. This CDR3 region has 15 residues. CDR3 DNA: TGTGCCAGCTCGCCGACAGGGGACGTCCGCGAGACCCAGTACTTC. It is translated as CASSPTGDVRETQYF.

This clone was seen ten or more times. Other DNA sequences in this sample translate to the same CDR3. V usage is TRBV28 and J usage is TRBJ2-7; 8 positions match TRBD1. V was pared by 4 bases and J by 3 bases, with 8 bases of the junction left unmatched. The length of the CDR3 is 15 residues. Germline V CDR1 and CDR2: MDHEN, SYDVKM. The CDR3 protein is CASSSAGTGFYEQYF. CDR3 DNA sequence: TGTGCCAGCAGTTCTGCCGGGACAGGTTTCTACGAGCAGTACTTC.

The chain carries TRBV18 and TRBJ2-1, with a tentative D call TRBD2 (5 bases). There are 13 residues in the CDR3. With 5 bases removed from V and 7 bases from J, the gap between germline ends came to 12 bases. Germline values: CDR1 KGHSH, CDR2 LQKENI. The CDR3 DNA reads TGTGCCAGCTCATTCTCGTGGGAGAATGAGCAGTTCTTC. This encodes CASSFSWENEQFF.

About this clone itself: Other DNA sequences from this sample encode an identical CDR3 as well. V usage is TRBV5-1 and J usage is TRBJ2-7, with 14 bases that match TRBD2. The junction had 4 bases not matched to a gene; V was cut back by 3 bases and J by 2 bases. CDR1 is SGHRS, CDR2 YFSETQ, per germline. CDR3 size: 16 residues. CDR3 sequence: CASSSGLAGAPYEQYF. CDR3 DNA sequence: TGCGCCAGCAGCTCGGGACTAGCGGGGGCCCCCTACGAGCAGTACTTC.

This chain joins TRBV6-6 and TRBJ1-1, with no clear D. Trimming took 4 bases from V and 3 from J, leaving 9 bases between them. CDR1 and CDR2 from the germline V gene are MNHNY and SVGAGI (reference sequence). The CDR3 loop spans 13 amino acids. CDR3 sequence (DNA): TGTGCCAGCAGTTCTTGGGAGGACACTGAAGCTTTCTTT. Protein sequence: CASSSWEDTEAFF.

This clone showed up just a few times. The CDR3 region is CASSEQGATADTQYF. DNA of the CDR3: TGTGCCAGCAGTGAACAGGGGGCTACAGCAGATACGCAGTATTTT. The chain combines TRBV6-1 with TRBJ2-3, with 8 positions matching TRBD1. V was clipped by 2 bases and J by 4 bases; unmatched bases: 5. The CDR3 sequence is 15 residues long. CDR1 is MNHNS and CDR2 is SASEGT in the germline V gene.

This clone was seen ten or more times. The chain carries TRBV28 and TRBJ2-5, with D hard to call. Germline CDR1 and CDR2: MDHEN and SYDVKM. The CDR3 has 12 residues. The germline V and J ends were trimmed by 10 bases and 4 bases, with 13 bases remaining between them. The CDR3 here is CATGRRRETQYF. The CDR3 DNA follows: TGTGCCACCGGAAGAAGGAGAGAGACCCAGTACTTC. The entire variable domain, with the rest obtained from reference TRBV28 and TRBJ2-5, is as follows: DVKVTQSSRYLVKRTGEKVFLECVQDMDHENMFWYRQDPGLGLRLIYFSYDVKMKEKGDIPEGYSVSREKKERFSLILESASTNQTSMYLCATGRRRETQYFGPGTRLLVL.